Included here is one T cell receptor (beta chain) sequence, with context. What it binds is unknown. The sample belongs to a study of cytomegalovirus exposure and HLA in healthy donors. The study, taken as a whole, reports: 16,951 TCR beta sequences were associated with HLA alleles at 0.05 false discovery rate in a later analysis. When the data were analyzed later, several of the most significant clusters appeared to be linked to common viral pathogens. Most subjects had HLA-A and HLA-B alleles reportedly predicted accurately by TCR beta sequences.

With 2 bases clipped from V and 5 bases from J, the junction kept 6 bases outside the gene matches. Germline assignment: CDR1 SGHVS and CDR2 FQNEAQ. The CDR3 extends over 15 amino acids. The PCR had 60 Vbeta and 13 Jbeta primers. Only in-frame clones appear in the TCRdb table, and some are missing; sequencing was by immunoSEQ multiplex PCR. Of about 200,000 clones listed, approximately 79% are singletons. The sequencing input was PBMCs. The TCR was taken from a woman aged 25-40 years in good health and CMV-seropositive. This chain uses TRBV7-8 with TRBJ2-3; TRBD2 aligns across 8 bases. The CDR3 DNA follows: TGTGCCAGCAGCTTAAAACGGGAGGGCCTAGATACGCAGTATTTT. Translation gives CASSLKREGLDTQYF.